The T cell receptor beta chain described here comes from a study of cytomegalovirus exposure and HLA in healthy donors (dated by TCRdb to about 2017). Concerning the study at large: In an earlier analysis of under 750 of the donors, 276 Gb of sequence data and approximately 100 million unique TCR beta sequences from 150 million to 200 million T cells were reported. An early release that covered roughly 600 HLA-typed donors contained approximately 290 gigabases of sequencing data and tens of millions of unique TCR sequences. Of the 398 genotyped donors, approximately 82% fell in the genetic ancestry cluster associated with self-reported Caucasian donors. The study aimed to test whether cataloging public T cell receptors could reveal signatures of past pathogen exposure. The study profiled the T cell repertoires of hundreds of subjects by immunosequencing and related them to cytomegalovirus serostatus. Besides the first cohort of 550 to 750 subjects, a separate validation cohort made up of 120 different subjects was used. To predict cytomegalovirus infection status, the study combined high-throughput TCR immunosequencing, statistical association of individual TCRs with disease status, and machine learning. A later analysis re-examined previously published TCR beta repertoires from roughly 720 donors and added high-resolution HLA genotyping to investigate patterns of TCR occurrence. Rather than using new phenotypic data, the later analysis identified candidate immune exposures from TCR beta sequences and from how often those sequences occurred across donors. To decide whether each TCR beta V gene segment behaved as functional or pseudogenic, an earlier analysis of some 580 of the donors relied on high-throughput TCR beta sequencing. Donor age, sex, ethnicity and CMV serostatus were collected together with the repertoire data. Genome-wide SNP genotypes for about 65% of the roughly 670 donors were used in a later genetic analysis, which treated that subset as a discovery cohort. Every repertoire in the discovery cohort had been generated on one and the same sequencing platform. Both class I and class II loci were covered by HLA typing, at four-digit resolution. Typing coverage varied by locus: 629-630 donors for A, B, C, DRB1 and DQB1; under 550 for DQA1; 600 to 610 for DPA1; around 450 for DPB1. A handful of DR-DQ haplotypes were handled as single units for association and clustering because linkage in the cohort was strong. Among about 370 genotyped donors of the cohort, an average of roughly 230,000 unique TCR beta nucleotide sequences was sequenced per donor, of which about 20% were non-productive.

General study outcomes and caveats: In an earlier analysis of roughly 560 of the donors, most TCR beta V segments were observed in productive rearrangements about 87% or about 30% of the time, broadly matching IMGT annotations. Specific HLA alleles were associated with over 15,000 TCR beta sequences at a false discovery rate of 0.05 in a later analysis. Assigning TCR associations to individual alleles was difficult when HLA alleles, especially DR and DQ, strongly co-occurred. The earlier analysis of some 540 of the donors excluded approximately 15 rarely observed V segments, including chromosome 9 orphons, because counts were too low. The authors suggested that the approach could potentially be generalized to other disease states and immunological phenotypes. Cytomegalovirus status was reported to be diagnosed by the classifier with high specificity and sensitivity in both the original and validation cohorts. CMV serostatus was the only immune exposure information available for the cohort. The study gave a list of about 170 TCR beta chains associated with cytomegalovirus. A further reported finding was that TCR beta sequences accurately predicted the HLA-A and HLA-B alleles for most subjects in the first cohort. Most TCR sequences were seen in very few donors, while some public TCRs were found in many individuals. Because HLA typing was unavailable for some donors at each locus, only the typed subset was used in association tests. A later genetic analysis associated a missense DCLRE1C variant with V-gene and J-gene trimming of TCR beta chains, and an independent cohort replicated the association. Compared with equally common non-associated chains, HLA-associated TCR beta chains in a later analysis were more clonally expanded and had lower generation probabilities. In a later analysis, the rate of TCR association differed among HLA loci, with DRB1 alleles having the most associated TCRs and HLA-C alleles having the fewest. In a later genetic analysis, fewer N-insertions in productive TCRs were reported among donors in an Asian-associated ancestry cluster than the roughly 670-donor mean. In this cohort, only TCR beta chains were sequenced, and detectable features were limited by the absence of alpha or paired-chain data. A few of the identified cytomegalovirus-associated TCR beta chains were confirmed in vitro to be specific for cytomegalovirus antigens. Linkage disequilibrium might explain the correlated functional status among segregating V segments, but an unknown experimental factor could not be excluded. Most CMV-associated TCR beta chains appeared to be HLA-restricted in a later analysis, and the HLA associations seemed to be driven largely by CMV exposure. In a later analysis, several top co-occurrence clusters were reported to appear linked to parvovirus B19, influenza, CMV and Epstein-Barr virus. Some IMGT-functional V segments, including TRBV6-2 and TRBV6-3, could not be distinguished by the 87-base-pair reads and were therefore excluded. Sequencing depth was assumed to be roughly uniform across donors in the presence/absence analyses, though that assumption may not hold. A cluster of highly shared sequence variants was judged likely to be a technical artifact of the sequencing pipeline.

Comment on this clone: The clone's antigen remains unknown.

Relative to germline, V is missing 0 bases and J is missing 1 base, with 6 bases of the junction outside any gene match. The CDR3 goes from the cysteine to the phenylalanine over 17 residues. Only the CDR3 DNA stays, 51 bases, in frame from base 1. According to the germline V gene, CDR1 reads SGHRS and CDR2 reads YFSETQ. In total, approximately 690 healthy bone marrow donors made up the cohort. At the time of sampling, every cohort member was nominally healthy, though immune exposures that went unrecorded were likely present. The donor tested CMV seropositive and was one of the 289 seropositive cohort members. A peripheral blood sample was collected from each donor, and TCR beta sequencing was performed on peripheral blood mononuclear cells. Genomic DNA was extracted from the blood cell samples with the Qiagen DNeasy Blood Extraction Kit. The library came from the immunoSEQ multiplex PCR assay. The multiplex PCR relied on a mix of 60 forward primers for TCR Vbeta segments and 13 reverse primers for TCR Jbeta segments. The CDR3 region of rearranged TCR beta genes was amplified from genomic DNA by a multiplex PCR assay. The Illumina HiSeq System was used to sequence the amplified TCR beta libraries as 87-base-pair reads. In the original analysis: Across the 670 or so repertoires, a later analysis counted some 81 million unique TCR beta chains, roughly 11 million of which were shared by at least two donors. Raw reads were error-corrected and collapsed into unique sequences with a nearest-neighbor algorithm that merged closely related sequences to remove PCR and sequencing errors. Alignment of CDR3 sequences to IMGT reference sequences was used to assign V, D and J gene segments. Each retained sequence needed at least a six-nucleotide match to both a V gene segment and a J gene segment. Rearrangements were called productive when the CDR3 lacked stop codons and stayed in frame with V and J; all others were non-productive. Following IMGT convention, CDR3 was defined as the stretch from the second conserved V-encoded cysteine to the conserved J-encoded phenylalanine. Sequences without an unambiguous match to a single V gene segment were excluded from the earlier analysis of approximately 600 of the donors. An earlier analysis of just under 600 of the donors called V segments functional above 56.7% productive rearrangements and segregating when the between-donor standard deviation exceeded 5%. A statistical classification framework was developed to diagnose cytomegalovirus status using the catalog of TCR beta chain sequences. In a later analysis, TCR nucleotide sequences were compared against IMGT/GENE-DB human TR gene sequences so that V and J genes could be assigned. In a later analysis, CDR3 sequences and most-parsimonious VDJ recombination scenarios were assigned using the TCRdist pipeline. In a later analysis, each TCR beta chain was defined by its CDR3 amino acid sequence together with its V-gene family, and reads without a unique V-gene family were excluded. To address suspected cross-contamination and a sequencing artifact, a later analysis removed a few hundred highly shared, low-generation-probability nucleotide sequences. A later analysis calculated a clonal expansion index for each public chain from normalized within-repertoire ranks of inferred template counts. In a later analysis, generation probabilities were computed using a VDJ recombination model fitted to out-of-frame rearrangements, and the results were checked against IGoR. A later analysis scored TCR-TCR, TCR-HLA and TCR-CMV co-occurrence with hypergeometric tests, applying a repertoire-size bias correction to TCR pairs. To estimate false discovery rates, a later analysis permuted the HLA or CMV assignments 20 times. In a later analysis, co-occurring TCRs were grouped using DBSCAN, and TCRdist sequence similarity was added for clustering within HLA-allele-positive subsets. For co-occurrence clustering, repertoires with fewer than 30,000 or more than 120,000 public chains were excluded, along with five or six repertoires with anomalous nucleotide sharing. The clones in this table, taken by TCRdb from immuneACCESS, are in-frame only. Not every clone is retained; where verified, under half of the shortfall comes from an unresolved V gene, and the cause of the rest is unknown. V and J calls and clone size are copied from that table; D and trimming were computed from the DNA. The sample table includes 40,000 or so clones. The ten largest clones capture 3% to 4% of the sample.

Sequenced: PBMCs. This clonotype was sampled from a woman aged 30 to 39 in good health and CMV-seropositive. The V and J genes are TRBV5-1 and TRBJ2-5; 10 central bases correspond to TRBD1. CDR3 reads: CASSLGTGGGSQETQYF. The sequenced DNA: TGCGCCAGCAGCTTGGGGACAGGGGGAGGATCCCAAGAGACCCAGTACTTC.